Described below is a single TCR beta chain sequence and its context. The sample belongs to a study of blood T cell repertoires in COVID-19. At the level of the study: Nucleic acid was either cDNA or gDNA, and it came from T cells, B-cell-depleted T cells, or PBMCs.

The CDR3 contains 13 residues. The germline CDR1 and CDR2 sequences are SQVTM and ANQGSEA. The trim removed 6 bases at V and 6 bases at J, leaving 5 bases unmatched. Original processing methods: Quantification of nucleated cells was approximated via reference gene primer amplification. Measured with immunoSEQ multiplex PCR; TCRdb has only the in-frame clones, and not every one. V and J calls and clone size follow that table, whereas D and trimming were derived from the DNA. The sample lists roughly 110,000 clones, about 80% seen once, with 14% to 15% in the top ten. The genes are TRBV29-1 and TRBJ1-5, with 10 bases lining up with TRBD1. What was sequenced was peripheral blood. The sequence was obtained from a woman aged 55-70 years with acute or convalescent COVID-19. CDR3 DNA sequence: TGCAGCGTAGCGACAGGGGGCGGTCAGCCCCAGCATTTT. It yields the protein CSVATGGGQPQHF.